This T cell receptor beta chain was captured by sequencing in a study of CXCR3-negative and CXCR3-positive naive CD8 T cells. Overall study context: Approximately 130 million TRB reads in total, about 1.5 +/- 0.3 million per library. Findings and caveats of the study: TRBV-TRBJ usage was alike in naive CXCR3-negative and CXCR3-positive cells but differed in memory cells. Memory CD8+ cells showed much lower diversity, while both naive subsets were comparably high. Comparison of naive cells showed more hydrophobic TRB CDR3s in CXCR3-positive than in CXCR3-negative naive cells.

Cells that were CD45RO-CCR7+CD27+CD95- constituted naive CD8+ T cells. This CDR3 is built from 13 residues. With UMI labels, 5' RACE was used to prepare the TRB cDNA libraries. TCRdb reprocessed the 5' RACE reads and stores each CDR3 protein as one record, lacking DNA. This sample's table reports roughly 7,300 distinct CDR3 sequences. Of note for this clonotype: Its specificity is not known.

V and J are TRBV12-3 or TRBV12-4 and TRBJ2-7. The sequencing input was naive CXCR3+ CD8+ T cells from blood. Subset reported: CD45RO-CCR7+CD27+CD95- naive CD8+ T cells expressing CXCR3 (TNR3+). This clonotype originated in a human donor in good health. Some clones in this sample may be carry-over from other donors' samples. Here the CDR3 reads CASSQLLWYEQYF.